This T cell receptor beta chain was retrieved from a study of cytomegalovirus exposure and HLA in healthy donors. Losses at the gene ends were 5 bases for V and 5 bases for J; bases not matched to a gene: 12. The CDR3 is 17 residues long. Germline V gene sequence: CDR1 SGHDT, CDR2 YYEEEE. A multiplex PCR was run with 60 Vbeta primers and 13 Jbeta primers. Profiling relied on immunoSEQ multiplex PCR, and the TCRdb table lists in-frame clones only, not all of them. The table records roughly 86,000 clones, around 77% of them present only once. The clonotype comes from a man aged 50 to 60 in good health and CMV-seropositive. J is TRBJ1-4 and V is TRBV5-6; 10 bases line up with TRBD1. The sample was PBMCs. Written as DNA, the CDR3 is TGTGCCAGCAGTTTGACAGGGGGCTTGAAAACAAATGAAAAACTGTTTTTT. This translates into CASSLTGGLKTNEKLFF.